One sample yielded the 8 T cell receptor beta chains listed below, sequenced in a study of T cell repertoires in cytomegalovirus infection (dated by TCRdb to the late 2010s). Sequencing took place on an Illumina HiSeq 1500. In TCRdb, the public reads were trimmed at Q25 with fastp and aligned with MiXCR, with productive beta chains retained. Each CDR3 protein gets just one entry, which takes the most common genes and DNA from the rows behind it. A total of under 500,000 distinct CDR3 sequences appear in this sample, approximately 40% of them only once. About 41% of the sample is taken by the ten largest. For these receptors, no antigen is known. The sample's treatment or condition label is to be understood as: in vitro stimulation with specific CMV peptide epitopes to enrich CMV-specific T cells. The sample in question was cultured PBMCs, obtained from culture after CMV antigen stimulation. These receptors were collected from a human donor in good health (CMV status not recorded). Some clones in this sample may be carry-over from other donors' samples.

This chain connects TRBV5-4 to TRBJ2-7; 9 nucleotides match TRBD2. The CDR3 has 16 amino acids. CDR1 and CDR2 (germline): SGHNT, YYREEE (reference sequence). J lost 2 bases, V lost 0 bases, and 6 bases had no gene match. CDR3 in DNA: TGTGCCAGCAGCTTGGGCCTAGCGGGAATCACCTACGAGCAGTACTTC. Translated: CASSLGLAGITYEQYF. The full variable domain, in which reference TRBV5-4 and TRBJ2-7 provide the parts outside the CDR3, is ETGVTQSPTHLIKTRGQQVTLRCSSQSGHNTVSWYQQALGQGPQFIFQYYREEENGRGNFPPRFSGLQFPNYSSELNVNALELDDSALYLCASSLGLAGITYEQYFGPGTRLTVT.

DNA of the CDR3: TGTGCCAGCAGCTTAAACCGGGGAAACATTCAGTACTTC. Protein: CASSLNRGNIQYF. The rearrangement uses TRBV11-2 and TRBJ2-4, with a tentative D call TRBD2 (5 bases). Germline lookup yields CDR1 SGHAT and CDR2 FQNNGV. There are 13 residues in the CDR3. V lost 2 bases to trimming and J lost 6 bases, with 8 bases between them.

This clonotype was detected only once. The chain combines TRBV2 with TRBJ2-1, with 14 bases aligning to TRBD2. The germline gives CDR1 SNHLY, CDR2 FYNNEI. The V and J ends lost 4 bases and 8 bases, in that order; junction bases with no gene match: 4. CDR3 length equals 15 residues. In nucleotides, the CDR3 is TGTGCCAGCAGTGCGGGACTAGCGGGGGAACATGAGCAGTTCTTC. This translates into CASSAGLAGEHEQFF.

J is TRBJ2-2 and V is TRBV7-9; 8 bases line up with TRBD2. The CDR3 has 15 amino acids. Germline V gene lookup returns CDR1 SEHNR and CDR2 FQNEAQ (reference sequence). The J segment lost 6 bases and the V segment lost 7 bases, leaving 10 bases of the junction unmatched. In nucleotides, the CDR3 is TGTGCCAGCACCCGTAGCGGGAACTTCCCCGGGGAGCTGTTTTTT. Its protein is CASTRSGNFPGELFF. Using reference TRBV7-9 and TRBJ2-2 for the parts outside the CDR3, the full variable domain is DTGVSQNPRHKITKRGQNVTFRCDPISEHNRLYWYRQTLGQGPEFLTYFQNEAQLEKSRLLSDRFSAERPKGSFSTLEIQRTEQGDSAMYLCASTRSGNFPGELFFGEGSRLTVL.

The chain couples TRBV4-3 to TRBJ2-5; D uncertain. Germline assignment: CDR1 LGHNA and CDR2 YSLEER. Trimming removed 2 bases at V and 7 bases at J, with 11 bases between. There are 13 residues in the CDR3. The CDR3 DNA reads TGCGCCAGCAGCCAATCCCCGCTGGGGACCCAGTACTTC. Translation gives CASSQSPLGTQYF.

The count of this clonotype is one. The chain joins TRBV6-1 to TRBJ2-7; tentatively, D is TRBD1 (6 bases). Deletions cut 6 bases from V and 4 bases from J, with 10 bases between. The CDR3 has 12 residues. Germline V lookup: CDR1 MNHNS, CDR2 SASEGT. For the CDR3, the DNA is TGTGCCAGCAGAAGGACAGAGTACGAGCAGTACTTC. This codes for CASRRTEYEQYF.

The rearrangement uses TRBV20-1 and TRBJ1-1, with a possible D match to TRBD1 (5 bases). The V and J ends lost 5 bases and 0 bases respectively, with 16 bases between them. Per germline, CDR1 DFQATT and CDR2 SNEGSKA (reference sequence). CDR3 length equals 15 residues. CDR3 sequence (DNA): TGCAGTGCTTCCTCGGACACTACTATGAACACTGAAGCTTTCTTT. This gives the protein CSASSDTTMNTEAFF.

V is TRBV27 and J is TRBJ2-5; 8 bases agree with TRBD2. This CDR3 has 14 amino acids. V shed 7 bases, J shed 1 base, and the junction held 5 bases outside the gene matches. Looked up from germline, CDR1 is MNHEY and CDR2 is SMNVEV (reference sequence). CDR3 amino acids: CASKREFIQETQYF. The CDR3 DNA reads as TGTGCCAGCAAGCGGGAGTTCATCCAAGAGACCCAGTACTTC.